A selection of T cell receptor beta chains follows, all from one sample in a study of blood T cells in healthy people across ages. MiXCR was run by TCRdb on the 5' RACE reads, yielding one entry per CDR3 protein. The table shows around 1,500,000 distinct CDR3 sequences, with roughly 27% occurring only once. Sequencing was done on a sample of blood. The origin of the receptors is a woman aged 25 to 39 in good health. CDR3s include the opening cysteine and the closing phenylalanine or tryptophan. The D gene is left open where the match is weak. Clone size is shown for a subset of rows, as once, few, many or a class of expanded clone.

v_gene: TRBV12-3/TRBV12-4
j_gene: TRBJ1-4
len: 14
d_gene: .
abundance: few
CDR3nt: TGTGCCAGCAGTTTCCAGGGTGTGAGGGAAAAACTGTTTTTT
CDR3aa: CASSFQGVREKLFF

v_gene: TRBV12-1
j_gene: TRBJ2-3
len: 16
d_gene: .
abundance: .
CDR3nt: TGTGCCAGCAGCTCGACCCCCCTATCCCCCCCAGATACGCAGTATTTT
CDR3aa: CASSSTPLSPPDTQYF

v_gene: TRBV15
j_gene: TRBJ1-4
len: 16
d_gene: .
abundance: few
CDR3nt: TGTGCCACCAGCAGCCCCGGCGGACCTGGGAAGGAAAAACTGTTTTTT
CDR3aa: CATSSPGGPGKEKLFF

v_gene: TRBV5-6
j_gene: TRBJ1-3
len: 15
d_gene: .
abundance: .
CDR3nt: TGTGCCAGCAGCTCTCAACAGGGAGGGGGAAACACCATATATTTT
CDR3aa: CASSSQQGGGNTIYF

v_gene: TRBV28
j_gene: TRBJ2-7
len: 15
d_gene: .
abundance: once
CDR3nt: TGTACCAGCAGTTTATTCATGACGGGTTCCTACGAGCAGTACTTC
CDR3aa: CTSSLFMTGSYEQYF

v_gene: TRBV4-3
j_gene: TRBJ2-3
len: 16
d_gene: TRBD2
abundance: .
CDR3nt: TGCGCCAGCAGCCAAGGCGGACTAGCGGGCACAGATACGCAGTATTTT
CDR3aa: CASSQGGLAGTDTQYF

v_gene: TRBV12-3/TRBV12-4
j_gene: TRBJ2-5
len: 15
d_gene: TRBD1
abundance: many
CDR3nt: TGTGTCAGCAGTTTCGAGGGGGCAACTGTTGGGACCCAGTACTTC
CDR3aa: CVSSFEGATVGTQYF

v_gene: TRBV29-1
j_gene: TRBJ2-6
len: 16
d_gene: .
abundance: many
CDR3nt: TGCAGCGTTCGGGATGTCTTATTCGGTGGGGCCAACGTCCTGACTTTC
CDR3aa: CSVRDVLFGGANVLTF

v_gene: TRBV20-1
j_gene: TRBJ2-1
len: 13
d_gene: .
abundance: few
CDR3nt: TGCAGTGCCTGGGACGGCTCCAGGGATGAGCAGTTCTTC
CDR3aa: CSAWDGSRDEQFF

v_gene: TRBV10-1
j_gene: TRBJ2-3
len: 15
d_gene: .
abundance: .
CDR3nt: TGCGCCAGCAGTGAGTTGGACTCTTCCACAGATACGCAGTATTTT
CDR3aa: CASSELDSSTDTQYF

v_gene: TRBV12-3/TRBV12-4
j_gene: TRBJ1-2
len: 14
d_gene: TRBD1
abundance: .
CDR3nt: TGTGCCAGCAGTTCCCGGACAGGGGAGGGTGGCTACACCTTC
CDR3aa: CASSSRTGEGGYTF

v_gene: TRBV29-1
j_gene: TRBJ2-7
len: 14
d_gene: TRBD1
abundance: .
CDR3nt: TGCAGCGTCCTAATTCCGGGACAGGGTTTCGAGCAGTACTTC
CDR3aa: CSVLIPGQGFEQYF

v_gene: TRBV3-1
j_gene: TRBJ2-2
len: 16
d_gene: .
abundance: .
CDR3nt: TGTGCCAGCAGCCATGCCTTGGGTGCGAACACCGGGGAGCTGTTTTTT
CDR3aa: CASSHALGANTGELFF

v_gene: TRBV11-2
j_gene: TRBJ2-4
len: 14
d_gene: .
abundance: few
CDR3nt: TGTGCCAGCAGCCTAACAGGGTTTCAAAACATTCAGTACTTC
CDR3aa: CASSLTGFQNIQYF

v_gene: TRBV2
j_gene: TRBJ2-1
len: 17
d_gene: TRBD2
abundance: .
CDR3nt: TGTGCCAGCAGTGGGCCGAATCTAGCGGGAGGCTACAATGAGCAGTTCTTC
CDR3aa: CASSGPNLAGGYNEQFF

v_gene: TRBV20-1
j_gene: TRBJ1-5
len: 13
d_gene: TRBD1
abundance: few
CDR3nt: TGCAGTGCTCCACAGGGGGAATTGCAGCCCCAGCATTTT
CDR3aa: CSAPQGELQPQHF

v_gene: TRBV13
j_gene: TRBJ2-3
len: 14
d_gene: TRBD2
abundance: .
CDR3nt: TGCGCCAGCAGCTCAACTAGCGGGGTATATACGCAGTATTTT
CDR3aa: CASSSTSGVYTQYF

v_gene: TRBV20-1
j_gene: TRBJ2-7
len: 15
d_gene: TRBD1
abundance: many
CDR3nt: TGCAGTGCTAGAGATAAGGACAGGGTGACCTACGAGCAGTACTTC
CDR3aa: CSARDKDRVTYEQYF

v_gene: TRBV4-1
j_gene: TRBJ2-7
len: 15
d_gene: TRBD2
abundance: few
CDR3nt: TGCGCCAGCAGCCACCCGGGCCGGGGGGACTACGAGCAGTACTTC
CDR3aa: CASSHPGRGDYEQYF

v_gene: TRBV29-1
j_gene: TRBJ1-6
len: 10
d_gene: .
abundance: few
CDR3nt: TGCAGCGCCAACGATTCACCCCTCCACTTT
CDR3aa: CSANDSPLHF

v_gene: TRBV7-2
j_gene: TRBJ2-2
len: 14
d_gene: .
abundance: .
CDR3nt: TGTGCCAGCAGCTTGGAGATAAACACCGGGGAGCTGTTTTTT
CDR3aa: CASSLEINTGELFF

v_gene: TRBV3-1
j_gene: TRBJ1-2
len: 15
d_gene: .
abundance: few
CDR3nt: TGTGCCAGCAGCCAAGAGGGTGGCAGGGGTTATGGCTACACCTTC
CDR3aa: CASSQEGGRGYGYTF

v_gene: TRBV20-1
j_gene: TRBJ2-7
len: 15
d_gene: TRBD1
abundance: .
CDR3nt: TGCAGTGTCAGAAACCGGGACAGGGGAGGCTACGAGCAGTACTTC
CDR3aa: CSVRNRDRGGYEQYF

v_gene: TRBV7-2
j_gene: TRBJ2-1
len: 18
d_gene: TRBD2
abundance: .
CDR3nt: TGTGCCAGCAGTCCGCGGGGCCCCTCCGCGGGAGGTGGCTATGAGCAGTTCTTC
CDR3aa: CASSPRGPSAGGGYEQFF

v_gene: TRBV3-1
j_gene: TRBJ2-5
len: 13
d_gene: .
abundance: many
CDR3nt: TGTGCCAGCAGCCGGGACCATCAAGAGACCCAGTACTTC
CDR3aa: CASSRDHQETQYF

v_gene: TRBV5-4
j_gene: TRBJ2-1
len: 14
d_gene: .
abundance: .
CDR3nt: TGTGCCAGCAGCTCTTCTAGCGTACGCAATGAGCAGTTCTTC
CDR3aa: CASSSSSVRNEQFF

v_gene: TRBV5-1
j_gene: TRBJ2-7
len: 14
d_gene: TRBD2
abundance: few
CDR3nt: TGCGCCAGCAGCAAGACTAGCGGGATGGACGAGCAGTACTTC
CDR3aa: CASSKTSGMDEQYF

v_gene: TRBV6-2/TRBV6-3
j_gene: TRBJ2-6
len: 15
d_gene: .
abundance: many
CDR3nt: TGTGCCAGCAGTTATCAGCCCTCTGGGGCCAACGTCCTGACTTTC
CDR3aa: CASSYQPSGANVLTF

v_gene: TRBV5-1
j_gene: TRBJ1-1
len: 17
d_gene: .
abundance: .
CDR3nt: TGCGCCAGCAGCTACGGGGGGACGGCAAGCGCGGATACTGAAGCTTTCTTT
CDR3aa: CASSYGGTASADTEAFF

v_gene: TRBV5-1
j_gene: TRBJ2-7
len: 13
d_gene: .
abundance: many
CDR3nt: TGCGCCAGCAGCTTACTCAGGTCTTACGAGCAGTACTTC
CDR3aa: CASSLLRSYEQYF

v_gene: TRBV6-5
j_gene: TRBJ1-6
len: 13
d_gene: .
abundance: .
CDR3nt: TGTGCCAGCGGACTTTACGAGGCCTCACCCCTCCACTTT
CDR3aa: CASGLYEASPLHF

v_gene: TRBV9
j_gene: TRBJ2-7
len: 15
d_gene: .
abundance: .
CDR3nt: TGTGCCAGCAGCGCCGGGGAGGACGGATCCTACGAGCAGTACTTC
CDR3aa: CASSAGEDGSYEQYF

v_gene: TRBV18
j_gene: TRBJ1-2
len: 15
d_gene: .
abundance: .
CDR3nt: TGTGCCAGCTCACCATGGGACTCTTCTCCCCATGGCTACACCTTC
CDR3aa: CASSPWDSSPHGYTF

v_gene: TRBV4-3
j_gene: TRBJ2-5
len: 18
d_gene: TRBD2
abundance: few
CDR3nt: TGCGCCAGCAGCCAAGAGGTGACTAGCGGATCGATACAAGAGACCCAGTACTTC
CDR3aa: CASSQEVTSGSIQETQYF

v_gene: TRBV29-1
j_gene: TRBJ1-4
len: 14
d_gene: .
abundance: few
CDR3nt: TGCAGCGTTGTTACCGGGGCCGGGGGAGAAAAACTGTTTTTT
CDR3aa: CSVVTGAGGEKLFF

v_gene: TRBV27
j_gene: TRBJ1-2
len: 12
d_gene: .
abundance: .
CDR3nt: TGTGCCAGCAGGGGGATGGGCTATGGCTACACCTTC
CDR3aa: CASRGMGYGYTF

v_gene: TRBV5-1
j_gene: TRBJ1-1
len: 14
d_gene: TRBD1
abundance: .
CDR3nt: TGCGCCAGCAGCAGGGACAGGGATAATACTGAAGCTTTCTTT
CDR3aa: CASSRDRDNTEAFF

v_gene: TRBV25-1
j_gene: TRBJ2-7
len: 14
d_gene: .
abundance: .
CDR3nt: TGTGCCAGCAGTCCAGCCGGGAGCTTCGAAGAGCAGTACTTC
CDR3aa: CASSPAGSFEEQYF

v_gene: TRBV21-1
j_gene: TRBJ2-3
len: 20
d_gene: .
abundance: .
CDR3nt: TGTGCCAGCAGCAAAGGCCCCAGGGAATCATCGGGAGTTGGCACAGATACGCAGTATTTT
CDR3aa: CASSKGPRESSGVGTDTQYF

v_gene: TRBV9
j_gene: TRBJ1-4
len: 15
d_gene: TRBD1
abundance: .
CDR3nt: TGTGCCAGCAGCGCTGACAGGGCCCATAATGAAAAACTGTTTTTT
CDR3aa: CASSADRAHNEKLFF

v_gene: TRBV5-1
j_gene: TRBJ1-5
len: 14
d_gene: TRBD1
abundance: many
CDR3nt: TGCGCCAGCAGCTTATGGGAGGGGGCACAGCCCCAGCATTTT
CDR3aa: CASSLWEGAQPQHF

v_gene: TRBV7-2
j_gene: TRBJ1-2
len: 14
d_gene: .
abundance: few
CDR3nt: TGTGCCAGCAGCATACAGTCCGACAGCTATGGCTACACCTTC
CDR3aa: CASSIQSDSYGYTF

v_gene: TRBV20-1
j_gene: TRBJ1-2
len: 18
d_gene: .
abundance: .
CDR3nt: TGCAGTGCGCTACACCGGGACACAGAAAATGGCCCATGGTATGGCTACACCTTC
CDR3aa: CSALHRDTENGPWYGYTF

v_gene: TRBV6-1
j_gene: TRBJ1-1
len: 14
d_gene: .
abundance: .
CDR3nt: TGTGCCAGCATGAAGCGGGACTCGAACACTGAAGCTTTCTTT
CDR3aa: CASMKRDSNTEAFF

v_gene: TRBV9
j_gene: TRBJ1-6
len: 13
d_gene: .
abundance: few
CDR3nt: TGTGCCAGCAGCGTAGTTTTCAATTCACCCCTCCACTTT
CDR3aa: CASSVVFNSPLHF

v_gene: TRBV20-1
j_gene: TRBJ1-1
len: 16
d_gene: TRBD1
abundance: .
CDR3nt: TGCAGTGCCACGACCGGGACAGGGGTCTCTTACACTGAAGCTTTCTTT
CDR3aa: CSATTGTGVSYTEAFF

v_gene: TRBV15
j_gene: TRBJ2-7
len: 17
d_gene: .
abundance: many
CDR3nt: TGTGCCACCAGCAGATCCCTTACTCAGCCCCTGGCCGACGAGCAGTACTTC
CDR3aa: CATSRSLTQPLADEQYF

v_gene: TRBV7-2
j_gene: TRBJ2-5
len: 13
d_gene: .
abundance: once
CDR3nt: TGTGCCAGCAGCTTAGGAACGAAAGAGACCGAGTACTTC
CDR3aa: CASSLGTKETEYF

v_gene: TRBV7-2
j_gene: TRBJ1-3
len: 16
d_gene: TRBD1
abundance: .
CDR3nt: TGTGCCAGCAGCACGCCGACAGGGGCGTGGGGAAACACCATATATTTT
CDR3aa: CASSTPTGAWGNTIYF

v_gene: TRBV5-1
j_gene: TRBJ2-5
len: 14
d_gene: TRBD2
abundance: .
CDR3nt: TGCGCCAGCAGCCGCGGGAGGGGCAGGGAGACCCAGTACTTC
CDR3aa: CASSRGRGRETQYF

v_gene: TRBV4-1
j_gene: TRBJ1-1
len: 15
d_gene: .
abundance: few
CDR3nt: TGCGCCAGCAGCCAAACGACAGAGCTTAACACTGAAGCTTTCTTT
CDR3aa: CASSQTTELNTEAFF

v_gene: TRBV4-1
j_gene: TRBJ1-1
len: 14
d_gene: .
abundance: .
CDR3nt: TGCGCCAGCAGCCGGGACACCTCGAACACTGAAGCTTTCTTT
CDR3aa: CASSRDTSNTEAFF

v_gene: TRBV10-3
j_gene: TRBJ1-2
len: 16
d_gene: TRBD1
abundance: many
CDR3nt: TGTGCCATCAGCGCGGGGACAGACTTTCTTCGAGTTCGCTACACCTTC
CDR3aa: CAISAGTDFLRVRYTF

v_gene: TRBV5-1
j_gene: TRBJ2-1
len: 14
d_gene: .
abundance: once
CDR3nt: TGCGCCAGCAGCGCCCAACAGGGTAGCAATGAGCAGTTCTTC
CDR3aa: CASSAQQGSNEQFF

v_gene: TRBV5-4
j_gene: TRBJ2-7
len: 14
d_gene: .
abundance: .
CDR3nt: TGTGCCAGCAGCCCGGACCCGCAGGCCTACGAGCAGTACTTC
CDR3aa: CASSPDPQAYEQYF

v_gene: TRBV7-4
j_gene: TRBJ2-1
len: 17
d_gene: TRBD2
abundance: .
CDR3nt: TGTGCCAGCATGCGGACTAGCGACGTTAGCTCCTACAATGAGCAGTTCTTC
CDR3aa: CASMRTSDVSSYNEQFF

v_gene: TRBV29-1
j_gene: TRBJ1-2
len: 13
d_gene: .
abundance: .
CDR3nt: TGCAGCGTTCCCGTCGCAGGGTCCTATGGCCACACCTTC
CDR3aa: CSVPVAGSYGHTF